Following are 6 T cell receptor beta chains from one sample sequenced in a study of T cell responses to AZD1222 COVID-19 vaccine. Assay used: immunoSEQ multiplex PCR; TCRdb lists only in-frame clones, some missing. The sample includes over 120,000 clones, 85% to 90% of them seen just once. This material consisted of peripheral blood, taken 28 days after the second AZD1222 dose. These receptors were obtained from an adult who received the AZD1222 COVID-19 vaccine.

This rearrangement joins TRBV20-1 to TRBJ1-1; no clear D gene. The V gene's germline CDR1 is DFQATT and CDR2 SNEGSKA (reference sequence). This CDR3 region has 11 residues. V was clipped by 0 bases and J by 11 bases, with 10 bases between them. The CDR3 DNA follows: TGCAGTGCTAGAGACTGGGAAGGCGCTTTCTTT. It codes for CSARDWEGAFF.

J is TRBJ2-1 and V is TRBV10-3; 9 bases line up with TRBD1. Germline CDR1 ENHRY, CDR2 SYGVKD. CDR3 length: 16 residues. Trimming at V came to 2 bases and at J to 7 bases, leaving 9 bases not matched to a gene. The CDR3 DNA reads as TGTGCCATCAGTGAGGTGGGGTGGACAGGGGTTAATGAGCAGTTCTTC. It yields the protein CAISEVGWTGVNEQFF.

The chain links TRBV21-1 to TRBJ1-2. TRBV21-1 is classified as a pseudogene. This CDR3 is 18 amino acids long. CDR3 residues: CASSKRGAGLLESHGYTF. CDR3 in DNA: TGTGCCAGCAGCAAAAGGGGGGCAGGACTACTAGAATCCCATGGCTACACCTTC.

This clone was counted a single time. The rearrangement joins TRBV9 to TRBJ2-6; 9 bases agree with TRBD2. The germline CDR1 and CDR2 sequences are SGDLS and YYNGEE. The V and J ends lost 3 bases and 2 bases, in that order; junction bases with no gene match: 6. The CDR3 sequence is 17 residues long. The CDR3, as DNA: TGTGCCAGCAGCGCCGGGGCTAGCGGGACTGGGGCCAACGTCCTGACTTTC. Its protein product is CASSAGASGTGANVLTF. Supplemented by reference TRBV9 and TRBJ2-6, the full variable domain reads DSGVTQTPKHLITATGQRVTLRCSPRSGDLSVYWYQQSLDQGLQFLIQYYNGEERAKGNILERFSAQQFPDLHSELNLSSLELGDSALYFCASSAGASGTGANVLTFGAGSRLTVL.

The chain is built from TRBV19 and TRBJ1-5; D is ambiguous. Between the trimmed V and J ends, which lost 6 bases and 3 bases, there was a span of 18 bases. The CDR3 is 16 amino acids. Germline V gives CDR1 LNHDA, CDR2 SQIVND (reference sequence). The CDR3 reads CASRAGTGIINQPQHF. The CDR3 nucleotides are TGTGCCAGTAGGGCGGGTACGGGGATAATCAATCAGCCCCAGCATTTT.

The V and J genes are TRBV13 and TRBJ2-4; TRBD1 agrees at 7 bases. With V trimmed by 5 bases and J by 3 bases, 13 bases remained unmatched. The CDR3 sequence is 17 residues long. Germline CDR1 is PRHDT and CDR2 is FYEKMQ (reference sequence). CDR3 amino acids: CASSPPDLQGIKNIQYF. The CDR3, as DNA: TGTGCCAGCAGCCCTCCCGACTTACAGGGGATCAAAAACATTCAGTACTTC.